The 2 T cell receptor beta chains below were found in one sample sequenced in a study of naive and memory T cell subsets. An oligonucleotide containing a UMI was ligated to the 3' end of TCR cDNA. Amplification of ligated cDNA took four PCR rounds with SP2 and nested alpha and beta constant primers. TCRdb itself ran the 5' RACE reads through MiXCR, one entry per CDR3 protein. The data hold over 50,000 distinct CDR3 sequences, with around 7.3% observed a single time. The receptors stem from a female donor in good health.

The rearrangement links TRBV7-9 to TRBJ1-2; TRBD1 matches 8 bases. Looked up from germline, CDR1 is SEHNR and CDR2 is FQNEAQ (reference sequence). The trim removed 6 bases at V and 4 bases at J, leaving 7 bases unmatched. The CDR3 length is 14 residues. The CDR3 DNA reads as TGTGCCAGCAGTCGGACAGGGCTGTCCTATGGCTACACCTTC. Translation gives CASSRTGLSYGYTF. Full variable domain (rest looked up from reference TRBV7-9 and TRBJ1-2): DTGVSQNPRHKITKRGQNVTFRCDPISEHNRLYWYRQTLGQGPEFLTYFQNEAQLEKSRLLSDRFSAERPKGSFSTLEIQRTEQGDSAMYLCASSRTGLSYGYTFGSGTRLTVV.

This chain joins TRBV29-1 and TRBJ1-2; D unclear. V lost 1 base and J lost 10, with 10 bases in between. Germline CDR1 reads SQVTM; CDR2 reads ANQGSEA. This CDR3 is 11 amino acids long. The CDR3 DNA reads as TGCAGCGTTGAAGTAGTGCAAGCCTACACCTTC. It specifies CSVEVVQAYTF.